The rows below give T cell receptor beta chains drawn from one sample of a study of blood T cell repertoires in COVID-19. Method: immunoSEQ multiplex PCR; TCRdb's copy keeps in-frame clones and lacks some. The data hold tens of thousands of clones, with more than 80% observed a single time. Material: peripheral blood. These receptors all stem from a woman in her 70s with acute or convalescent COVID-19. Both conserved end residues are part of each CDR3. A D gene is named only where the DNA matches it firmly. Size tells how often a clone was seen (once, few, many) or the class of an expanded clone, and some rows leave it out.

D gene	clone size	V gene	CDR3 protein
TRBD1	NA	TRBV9	CASSSQGGYGYTF
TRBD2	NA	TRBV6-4	CASSELAGATDTQYF
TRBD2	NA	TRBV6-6	CASKTLAGASTDTQYF
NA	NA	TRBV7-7	CASSLNPGSTDTQYF
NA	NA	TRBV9	CASSPQQGFQETQYF
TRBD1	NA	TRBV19	CASSLKTGLATEAFF
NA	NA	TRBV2	CASSETQVRSYEQYF
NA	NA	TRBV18	CASSPGPQGDTQYF
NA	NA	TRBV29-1	CSVARGQNTEAFF
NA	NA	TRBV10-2	CASKAGQSTDTQYF
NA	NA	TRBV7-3	CASTEGERPGELFF
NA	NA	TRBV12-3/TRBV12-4	CASSLATRGFF
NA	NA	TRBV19	CASSVIPTGSQSGYTF
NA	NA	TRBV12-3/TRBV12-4	CASSLRSGRIF
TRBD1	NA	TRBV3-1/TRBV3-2	CASSPDRGSGNTIYF
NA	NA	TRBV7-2	CASSLQGVYEQYF
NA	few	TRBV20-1	CSASTVLEAFF
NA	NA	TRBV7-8	CASSLEGVEYNEQFF
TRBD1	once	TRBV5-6	CASSLGDSHLYGYTF
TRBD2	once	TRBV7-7	CASSSGGDNEQFF
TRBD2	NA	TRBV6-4	CASSEWPAGPYEQYF
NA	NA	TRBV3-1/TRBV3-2	CASTRDFFSYEQYF
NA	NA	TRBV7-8	CASSLSGGSSYEQYF
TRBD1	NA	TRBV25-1	CASSEYTPRRDRVGYTF
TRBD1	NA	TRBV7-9	CASSEGQQNTEAFF
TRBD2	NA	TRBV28	CASPPRRLADSYEQYF